This entry lists 6 T cell receptor beta chains sequenced from one sample in a study of siplizumab effects on memory and regulatory T cells. Sequenced by immunoSEQ multiplex PCR; TCRdb stores in-frame clones only, minus some. The data hold under 130,000 clones, with approximately 94% observed a single time. The sequenced material came from CD4+ T cells sorted from blood. Receptors originate from a human donor in good health.

The rearrangement joins TRBV19 to TRBJ2-2, with D tentatively TRBD1 (6 bases). The CDR3 spans 15 residues. The V end lost 0 bases, the J end lost 7 bases, and 12 bases lay between the germline ends. From germline, CDR1 is LNHDA and CDR2 SQIVND (reference sequence). In DNA, the CDR3 is TGTGCCAGTAGTATAGAATCAGGGGCTGGCGGGGAGCTGTTTTTT. It specifies CASSIESGAGGELFF.

The chain carries TRBV27 and TRBJ2-1; D possibly matches TRBD1 or TRBD2 (5 bases each). This CDR3 has 16 residues. The V gene's germline CDR1 is MNHEY and CDR2 SMNVEV (reference sequence). Between the trimmed V and J ends, which lost 4 bases and 5 bases, there was a span of 18 bases. The CDR3 DNA sequence: TGTGCCAGCAGTTCACCCAGAGGGGAGAGACACAATGAGCAGTTCTTC. Protein sequence: CASSSPRGERHNEQFF.

The rearrangement links TRBV11-3 to TRBJ1-2, with D uncertain. CDR3 length equals 14 residues. Germline assignment: CDR1 SGHNT and CDR2 YENEEA. The germline V and J ends were trimmed by 0 bases and 3 bases, with 8 bases remaining between them. The CDR3 region is CASSLDMWDYGYTF. In DNA, the CDR3 is TGTGCCAGCAGCTTAGATATGTGGGACTATGGCTACACCTTC.

The genes are TRBV7-9 and TRBJ1-3, with 7 bases aligning to TRBD1. Germline-derived CDR1 and CDR2 are SEHNR and FQNEAQ (reference sequence). V shed 1 base and J 0 bases; nucleotides not matched to a gene: 6. The CDR3 totals 17 residues. CDR3 coding DNA: TGTGCCAGCAGCTTAGATGTGGGGACAGTCTCTGGAAACACCATATATTTT. Translated, it gives CASSLDVGTVSGNTIYF.

The chain has TRBV5-5 and TRBJ1-5, with D possibly matching TRBD1 (6 bases). This CDR3 has 15 residues. V lost 0 bases, J lost 7 bases, and 14 bases lay in between. Germline-derived CDR1 and CDR2 are SGHKS and YYEKEE (reference sequence). CDR3 sequence: CASSLEGDGRQPQHF. The CDR3 nucleotides read TGTGCCAGCAGCTTGGAGGGGGACGGGAGGCAGCCCCAGCATTTT.

The rearrangement links TRBV27 to TRBJ2-7; possible D gene TRBD2, 7 bases. Germline V gene data show CDR1 as MNHEY and CDR2 as SMNVEV (reference sequence). This CDR3 has 14 amino acids. V gave up 6 bases and J gave up 1 base, with 13 bases separating them. The CDR3 DNA reads TGTGCCAGCAGGAGGGGGGGCCTGTCCTACGAGCAGTACTTC. It yields the protein CASRRGGLSYEQYF.